This note documents a single T cell receptor beta chain sequence. This clone was picked up a small number of times. Its recognized antigen is unknown. Base-call qualities are not available, and no considerably larger clone is one nucleotide away. Other nucleotide sequences from this sample produce the same CDR3. These data come from a study of shared clonotypes between healthy human individuals (dated by TCRdb to the early 2020s). About the study as a whole: The cohort comprised a couple of women and three men aged 18 to 49 years. Between about 0.8 and 8.9 billion PBMCs per donor were obtained by leukapheresis. Blood TCR repertoires of roughly 5 healthy adults were deeply sequenced to estimate repertoire size and the extent of clonotype sharing between individuals. To increase sequencing depth and limit assay-specific biases, TCR repertoire library preparation and sequencing were carried out by different laboratories using diverse techniques. Per donor, three plates each were used for CD4 naive and CD4 memory, two for CD8 naive, and one for CD8 memory. The study at large found these results: About 4.5% of naive CD4, roughly 3.6% of naive CD8, about 2.4% of memory CD4, and over 0.35% of memory CD8 clonotypes were shared across a few donors. Estimated clonotype richness was generally larger for naive than for memory subsets. Sampling was restricted to blood, and TCR repertoires in tissue are likely to differ from TCR repertoires in blood. Pairwise subsampling indicated that sequencing depth was expected to affect the degree of clonotype sharing among donors. Rarefaction of sorted-subset datasets indicated incomplete sequencing despite the large sequencing depth. The genetic and exposure-history diversity represented was limited by the small number of donors. Compared with non-shared clonotypes, the clonotypes found in all four sorted-subset donors had higher generation probabilities.

Via the germline V gene, CDR1 is MDHEN and CDR2 SYDVKM. V ends up 2 bases short and J 1 base short, with an unmatched junction base count of 3. From cysteine to phenylalanine, the CDR3 is 15 amino acids long. Kept here is only the CDR3 DNA, which spans 45 bases and is read in frame from base 1. Donors were healthy HIV-negative adults with no recently reported acute infections or vaccinations. Every donor was a Caucasian adult residing in Nashville, Tennessee, USA. CD4+ T cells were enriched by magnetic negative selection; naive cells were then positively selected on CD45RA, and the negative fraction formed the memory subset. Blood was obtained by leukapheresis, after which PBMCs were separated by Ficoll-Histopaque density gradient centrifugation and cryopreserved in liquid nitrogen vapor phase. Analytical flow cytometry was used to check the purity and quantity of each magnetically sorted T cell population. Genomic DNA was isolated from every sorted fraction and measured by UV absorbance on a Nanodrop 2000c.

Using the deep immunoSEQ assay, multiplex PCR amplified TCR CDR3 regions from genomic DNA. Extracted genomic DNA from each cell subset was distributed evenly across all wells of several immunoSEQ 96-well plates, and each plate was treated as a replicate. Each replicate PCR for sorted subsets received 200 ng genomic DNA, equal to roughly 33,000 T cell genomes. Purified libraries were measured with a Qubit 3.0 fluorometer, size-checked on a Bioanalyzer 2100, and measured again with the KAPA Library Quantification kit. A separate single-read 150-cycle Illumina NextSeq 550 flow cell was used to sequence each immunoSEQ 96-well plate. Per the authors' processing: The immunoSEQ output contained only junctional sequences without quality scores, so filtering could not match that applied to full-length reads. To assign V/J genes and CDR3, sequences were annotated using PyIR, a Python wrapper for IgBLAST v1.9, with IMGT germline references. Reads with weak V/J assignments (E-value above 1e-6), missing CDR3, stop codons, out-of-frame junctions, or ambiguous translated residues were removed. A V3J clonotype was defined by an identical inferred V gene, J gene, and CDR3 amino acid sequence. The percentage overlap between two repertoires was calculated by dividing the number of shared unique clonotypes by the size of the smaller repertoire. Three approaches were used to assess repertoire richness: RTK rarefaction, the Chao1 estimator, and Recon v2.1 estimates of unobserved clonotypes. For all TCRbeta clonotypes obtained by the gDNA method from four donors, generation probabilities were computed with OLGA. The table comes from immuneACCESS by way of TCRdb, which keeps in-frame sequences with V and J called. Part of the clones is missing from these tables; in studies checked, under half for an unresolved V gene and the rest for unknown reasons. The V and J calls and the clone size are those of that table, but D and trimming were determined from the DNA. Across this sample there are about 680,000 clones, with about 74% seen only once. The top ten clonotypes cover about 1.8% of the sample.

The TCR originated in a woman aged 25 to 39 in good health. The specimen sequenced was memory CD4+ T cells sorted from blood. The sample's cell subset or site label, decoded: CD45RA-negative fraction. The V and J segments used are TRBV28 and TRBJ2-5; 8 middle bases align to TRBD2. The sequenced DNA: TGTGCCAGCAGTTTAACTAGCGGCGGCCAAGAGACCCAGTACTTC. Translated, this is CASSLTSGGQETQYF.